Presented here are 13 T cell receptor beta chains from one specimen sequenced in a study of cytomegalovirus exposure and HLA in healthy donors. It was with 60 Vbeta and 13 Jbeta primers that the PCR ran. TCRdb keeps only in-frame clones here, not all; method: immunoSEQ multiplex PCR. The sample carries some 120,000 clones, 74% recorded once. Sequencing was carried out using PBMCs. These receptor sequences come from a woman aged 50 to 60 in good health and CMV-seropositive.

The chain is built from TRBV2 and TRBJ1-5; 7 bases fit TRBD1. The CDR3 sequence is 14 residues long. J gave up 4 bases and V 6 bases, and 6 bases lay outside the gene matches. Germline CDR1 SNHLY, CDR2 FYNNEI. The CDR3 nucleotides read TGTGCCAGCAGCTCGACAGGGAGAAATCAGCCCCAGCATTTT. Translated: CASSSTGRNQPQHF.

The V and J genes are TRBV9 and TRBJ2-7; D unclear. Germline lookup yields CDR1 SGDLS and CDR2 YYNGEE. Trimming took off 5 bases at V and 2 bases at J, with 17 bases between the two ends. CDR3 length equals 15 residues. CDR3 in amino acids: CASRPTGAVPYEQYF. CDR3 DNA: TGTGCCAGCAGACCGACGGGTGCAGTCCCCTACGAGCAGTACTTC.

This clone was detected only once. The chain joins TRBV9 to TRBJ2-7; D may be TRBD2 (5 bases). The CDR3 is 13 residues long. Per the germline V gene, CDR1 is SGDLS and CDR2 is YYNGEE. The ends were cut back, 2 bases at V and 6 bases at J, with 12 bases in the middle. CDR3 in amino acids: CASSVSLEGEQYF. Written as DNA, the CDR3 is TGTGCCAGCAGCGTTTCCCTCGAGGGCGAGCAGTACTTC.

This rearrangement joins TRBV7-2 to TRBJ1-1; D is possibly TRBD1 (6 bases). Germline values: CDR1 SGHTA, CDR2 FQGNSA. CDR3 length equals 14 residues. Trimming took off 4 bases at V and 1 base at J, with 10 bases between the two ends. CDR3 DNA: TGTGCCAGCAGCTATACAGGGAGGAACACTGAAGCTTTCTTT. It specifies CASSYTGRNTEAFF.

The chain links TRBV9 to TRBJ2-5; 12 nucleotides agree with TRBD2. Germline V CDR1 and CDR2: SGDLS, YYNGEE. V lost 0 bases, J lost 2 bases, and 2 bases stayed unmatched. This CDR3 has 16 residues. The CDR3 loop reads CASSVGLAGEQETQYF. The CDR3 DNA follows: TGTGCCAGCAGCGTAGGACTAGCGGGGGAGCAAGAGACCCAGTACTTC.

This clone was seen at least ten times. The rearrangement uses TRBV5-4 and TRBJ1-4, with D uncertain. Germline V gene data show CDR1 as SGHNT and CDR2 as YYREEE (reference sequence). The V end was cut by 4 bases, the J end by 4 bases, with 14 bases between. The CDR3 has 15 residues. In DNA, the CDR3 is TGTGCCAGCAGCCGTGAAGGAGGCATTAATGAAAAACTGTTTTTT. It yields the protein CASSREGGINEKLFF.

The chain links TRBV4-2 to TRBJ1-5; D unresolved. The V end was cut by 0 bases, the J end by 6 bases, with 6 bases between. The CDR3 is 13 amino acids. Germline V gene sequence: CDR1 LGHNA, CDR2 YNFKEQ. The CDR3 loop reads CASSQDLRQPQHF. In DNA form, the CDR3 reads TGTGCCAGCAGCCAAGATCTCCGTCAGCCCCAGCATTTT.

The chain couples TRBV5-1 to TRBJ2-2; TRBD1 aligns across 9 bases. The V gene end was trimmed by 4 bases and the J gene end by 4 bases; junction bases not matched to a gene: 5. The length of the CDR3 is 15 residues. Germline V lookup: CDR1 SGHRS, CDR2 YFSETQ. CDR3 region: CASSRDRVTTGELFF. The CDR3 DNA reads TGCGCCAGCAGCCGGGACAGGGTCACCACCGGGGAGCTGTTTTTT.

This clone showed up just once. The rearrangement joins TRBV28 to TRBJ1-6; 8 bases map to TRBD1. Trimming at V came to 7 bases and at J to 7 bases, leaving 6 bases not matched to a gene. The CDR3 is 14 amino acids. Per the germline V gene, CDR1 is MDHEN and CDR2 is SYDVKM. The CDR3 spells CASTPGQANSPLHF. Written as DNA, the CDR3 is TGTGCCAGCACTCCGGGACAGGCGAATTCACCCCTCCACTTT.

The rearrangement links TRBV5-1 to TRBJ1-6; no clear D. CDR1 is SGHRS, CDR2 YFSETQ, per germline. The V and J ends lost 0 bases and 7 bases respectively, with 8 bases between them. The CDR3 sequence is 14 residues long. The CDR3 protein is CASSLEWANSPLHF. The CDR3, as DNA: TGCGCCAGCAGCTTGGAGTGGGCAAATTCACCCCTCCACTTT. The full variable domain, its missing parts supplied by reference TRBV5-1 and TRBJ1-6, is KAGVTQTPRYLIKTRGQQVTLSCSPISGHRSVSWYQQTPGQGLQFLFEYFSETQRNKGNFPGRFSGRQFSNSRSEMNVSTLELGDSALYLCASSLEWANSPLHFGNGTRLTVT.

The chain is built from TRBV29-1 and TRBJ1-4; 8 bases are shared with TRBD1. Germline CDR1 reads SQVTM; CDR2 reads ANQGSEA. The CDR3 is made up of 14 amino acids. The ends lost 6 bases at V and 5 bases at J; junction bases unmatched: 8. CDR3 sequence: CSVETGADNEKLFF. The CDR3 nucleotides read TGCAGCGTAGAGACAGGGGCCGACAATGAAAAACTGTTTTTT. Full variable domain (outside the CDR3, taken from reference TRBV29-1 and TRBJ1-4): SAVISQKPSRDICQRGTSLTIQCQVDSQVTMMFWYRQQPGQSLTLIATANQGSEATYESGFVIDKFPISRPNLTFSTLTVSNMSPEDSSIYLCSVETGADNEKLFFGSGTQLSVL.

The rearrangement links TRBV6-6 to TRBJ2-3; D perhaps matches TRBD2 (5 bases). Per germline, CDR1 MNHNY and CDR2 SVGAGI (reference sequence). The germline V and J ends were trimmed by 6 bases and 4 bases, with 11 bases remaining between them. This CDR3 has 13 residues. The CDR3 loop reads CASSQDFPDTQYF. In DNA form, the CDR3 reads TGTGCCAGCAGCCAGGACTTCCCAGATACGCAGTATTTT.

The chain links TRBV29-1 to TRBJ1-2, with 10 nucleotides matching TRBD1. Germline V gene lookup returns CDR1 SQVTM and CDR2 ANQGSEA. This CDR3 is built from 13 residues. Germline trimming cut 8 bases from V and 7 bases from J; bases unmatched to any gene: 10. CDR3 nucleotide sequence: TGCAGCTTTACTTCGACAGGGGGCCGTGGCTACACCTTC. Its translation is CSFTSTGGRGYTF.